This T cell receptor (beta chain) was recorded in a study of blood T cell repertoires in COVID-19. Original methodology: Estimation of nucleated cell counts was performed using reference gene primer amplification. Assay: immunoSEQ multiplex PCR; the TCRdb copy retains only in-frame clones and omits some. That table furnishes V, J and clone size, whereas the DNA furnished D and trimming. This sample has about 210,000 clones; about 83% occur once, and the top ten carry roughly 2.6%. Germline CDR1 reads MNHEY; CDR2 reads SMNVEV (reference sequence). J lost 7 bases, V lost 3 bases, and 8 bases had no gene match. This CDR3 spans 14 amino acids.

The receptor was derived from a woman between 35 and 50 years old with active or convalescent COVID-19. The specimen sequenced was peripheral blood. This rearrangement joins TRBV27 to TRBJ1-2; 7 bases fit TRBD1. DNA of the CDR3: TGTGCCAGCAGTTTTGCGACAGGGAAATCTGGCTACACCTTC. Its translation is CASSFATGKSGYTF.